The 3 T cell receptor beta chains reported below all come from one sample, sequenced in a study of cytomegalovirus exposure and HLA in healthy donors (dated by TCRdb to the late 2010s). The library was prepared using the immunoSEQ multiplex PCR assay. For the multiplex PCR, a mixture combining 60 forward primers for TCR Vbeta segments and 13 reverse primers for TCR Jbeta segments was used. Held by TCRdb, this immuneACCESS table contains in-frame sequences only and omits some clones. Under half of the omission traces to an unresolved V gene where checked; the cause of the rest is unknown. This sample has around 170,000 clones in its table, and around 76% of those were observed once. The top ten clonotypes cover 2% to 2.5% of the sample. The sample was PBMCs. The receptors shown here come from a woman under 40 in good health and CMV-seropositive.

The chain recombines TRBV19 with TRBJ1-3; the D gene is possibly TRBD1 (5 bases). CDR3 length: 17 amino acids. Germline values: CDR1 LNHDA, CDR2 SQIVND (reference sequence). Trimming pared 7 bases from V and 0 bases from J, leaving 19 bases between. CDR3: CASTKNGIQVSGNTIYF. The DNA for the CDR3 is TGTGCCAGTACCAAGAATGGGATACAGGTCTCTGGAAACACCATATATTTT.

The genes are TRBV5-1 and TRBJ2-5, with 7 nucleotides matching TRBD1. The V segment lost 5 bases and the J segment 3 bases; nucleotides outside the gene matches: 19. Germline V gives CDR1 SGHRS, CDR2 YFSETQ. The CDR3 is 18 amino acids. The CDR3 sequence is CASRGTGQRTAIEETQYF. The CDR3 DNA sequence: TGCGCCAGCAGAGGAACGGGACAGCGGACAGCAATTGAAGAGACCCAGTACTTC.

The chain is built from TRBV18 and TRBJ2-5, with a possible D match to TRBD1 (6 bases). The V end was cut by 3 bases, the J end by 2 bases, with 13 bases between. CDR1 and CDR2 from the germline V gene are KGHSH and LQKENI. This CDR3 region has 15 residues. CDR3 protein: CASSPGRGLQETQYF. In DNA form, the CDR3 reads TGTGCCAGCTCACCGGGCAGGGGCTTACAAGAGACCCAGTACTTC. Variable domain in full (rest from reference TRBV18 and TRBJ2-5): NAGVMQNPRHLVRRRGQEARLRCSPMKGHSHVYWYRQLPEEGLKFMVYLQKENIIDESGMPKERFSAEFPKEGPSILRIQQVVRGDSAAYFCASSPGRGLQETQYFGPGTRLLVL.